What follows are 27 T cell receptor beta chains derived from one specimen sequenced in a study of T cell repertoires in ileal Crohn's disease. Generated by immunoSEQ multiplex PCR, the TCRdb table keeps only in-frame clones and is missing some. The sample holds about 7,400 clones; around 74% are singletons and the top ten take around 7.8%. As to time point: neoterminal ileum biopsy at postoperative endoscopy, about 6 months after surgery. Sequences were obtained from ileal tissue. All receptors derive from an adult with Crohn's disease.

The V and J genes are TRBV5-4 and TRBJ1-2; unclear D gene. The CDR3 extends over 16 amino acids. CDR1 is SGHNT and CDR2 is YYREEE in the germline V gene (reference sequence). The V end was cut by 4 bases, the J end by 3 bases, with 19 bases between. This CDR3 reads CASSRTVSSQYYGYTF. In DNA form, the CDR3 reads TGTGCCAGCAGCAGAACCGTCAGTTCCCAATACTATGGCTACACCTTC.

This clone was counted a single time. V usage is TRBV6-5 and J usage is TRBJ1-4; 9 nucleotides line up with TRBD1. The CDR3 runs to 14 residues. The germline gives CDR1 MNHEY, CDR2 SVGAGI. The trim removed 4 bases at V and 7 bases at J, leaving 4 bases unmatched. In DNA, the CDR3 is TGTGCCAGCAGTTCCGGGACAGGGCGTGAAAAACTGTTTTTT. This codes for CASSSGTGREKLFF.

The chain links TRBV19 to TRBJ2-5, with D possibly TRBD1 on 5 matching bases. CDR1 LNHDA and CDR2 SQIVND come from the germline V gene (reference sequence). This CDR3 is 15 amino acids long. The V end lost 2 bases, the J end lost 5 bases, and 15 bases lay between the germline ends. CDR3 nucleotide sequence: TGTGCCAGTAGTATACTAGGGGCTAGTAAGGAGACCCAGTACTTC. It specifies CASSILGASKETQYF.

The CDR3: CASKTQGIWGYTF. CDR3 DNA: TGCGCCAGCAAGACCCAGGGAATATGGGGCTACACCTTC. V gene TRBV5-1 combines with J gene TRBJ1-2; perhaps TRBD1 as D (5 bases). The germline V and J ends were trimmed by 6 bases and 8 bases, with 17 bases remaining between them. This CDR3 contains 13 residues. Germline values: CDR1 SGHRS, CDR2 YFSETQ.

V is TRBV2 and J is TRBJ2-5; 10 bases are shared with TRBD2. Germline loops: CDR1 SNHLY, CDR2 FYNNEI. CDR3 length: 12 amino acids. The V gene end was trimmed by 8 bases and the J gene end by 3 bases; junction bases not matched to a gene: 0. The CDR3 sequence is CASGLAEETQYF. In DNA, the CDR3 is TGTGCCAGCGGACTAGCGGAAGAGACCCAGTACTTC.

The genes are TRBV7-2 and TRBJ2-5; TRBD2 agrees at 8 bases. Unmatched junction bases numbered 13, after V lost 5 bases and J lost 2 bases. This CDR3 contains 17 residues. Germline V CDR1 and CDR2: SGHTA, FQGNSA. The CDR3 reads CASSPGVGRGGQETQYF. CDR3 DNA sequence: TGTGCCAGCAGCCCCGGTGTGGGACGGGGGGGGCAAGAGACCCAGTACTTC.

The CDR3 bases are TGTGCCAGCATGAGCATCTTCGCCGGGGAGCTGTTTTTT. Protein sequence: CASMSIFAGELFF. This chain links TRBV2 with TRBJ2-2, with unresolved D. V lost 7 bases and J lost 6, with 12 bases in between. The CDR3 totals 13 residues. Germline CDR1 is SNHLY and CDR2 is FYNNEI.

This clone occurred a few times. The rearrangement joins TRBV19 to TRBJ1-2; 8 bases are shared with TRBD1. Germline CDR1 is LNHDA and CDR2 is SQIVND (reference sequence). CDR3 size: 14 residues. V lost 7 bases to trimming and J lost 3 bases; unmatched junction nucleotides: 7. For the CDR3, the DNA is TGTGCCAGTATCGGACAGGGAGTTGACTATGGCTACACCTTC. This sequence encodes CASIGQGVDYGYTF.

V usage is TRBV5-1 and J usage is TRBJ2-1; 7 bases are a match to TRBD2. V gave up 0 bases and J gave up 11 bases; unmatched junction bases: 11. The CDR3 contains 15 residues. The germline V gene has CDR1 SGHRS and CDR2 YFSETQ. The CDR3 bases are TGCGCCAGCAGCTTGGGCGGGAGCGACGATGCTAAGCAGTTCTTC. This encodes CASSLGGSDDAKQFF.

The chain employs TRBV12-5 and TRBJ2-3, with 7 bases aligning to TRBD2. J gave up 3 bases and V 1 base, and 4 bases lay outside the gene matches. The CDR3 has 15 amino acids. CDR1 is LGHNT, CDR2 FRNRAP, per germline. The CDR3 DNA reads as TGTGCTAGTGGTTTGGGGGGGGGAGAGACAGATACGCAGTATTTT. The encoded protein is CASGLGGGETDTQYF.

CDR3 sequence: CASSLGTGGMGGAGELFF. CDR3 bases: TGTGCCAGCAGCCTAGGGACAGGGGGCATGGGCGGAGCCGGGGAGCTGTTTTTT. The chain has TRBV2 and TRBJ2-2, with 12 bases fitting TRBD1. Trimming removed 6 bases from V and 6 bases from J; junction bases left unmatched: 14. The CDR3 consists of 18 residues. CDR1 SNHLY and CDR2 FYNNEI come from the germline V gene.

The chain employs TRBV4-1 and TRBJ1-6, with D perhaps TRBD1 (5 bases). The V and J ends lost 0 bases and 9 bases respectively, with 21 bases between them. The CDR3 runs 18 residues. Per the germline V gene, CDR1 is MGHRA and CDR2 is YSYEKL. The CDR3 DNA is TGCGCCAGCAGCCAAGATAATTGGTCGGGACTAGGGGCTTCACCCCTCCACTTT. Its protein is CASSQDNWSGLGASPLHF.

This clone was counted between two and nine times. This chain joins TRBV27 and TRBJ1-1, with TRBD1 matching over 8 bases. Trimming cost V 0 bases and J 8 bases; bases outside gene matches: 5. Germline CDR1 MNHEY, CDR2 SMNVEV (reference sequence). CDR3 length equals 14 residues. CDR3 residues: CASSLSAGGLEAFF. DNA of the CDR3: TGTGCCAGCAGTTTATCGGCAGGGGGCCTCGAAGCTTTCTTT.

V and J are TRBV5-1 and TRBJ2-7, with D perhaps matching TRBD2 (5 bases). V lost 4 bases to trimming and J lost 5 bases, with 22 bases between them. This CDR3 region has 16 residues. Germline CDR1 SGHRS, CDR2 YFSETQ. CDR3 residues: CASSEGASESSHEQYF. The CDR3, as DNA: TGCGCCAGCAGCGAGGGAGCCTCCGAATCGTCGCACGAGCAGTACTTC.

This clone was observed a few times. One end of the junction is discordant with germline, which a read error may explain. The chain carries TRBV15 and TRBJ1-5; D not resolved. CDR1 and CDR2 from the germline V gene are LNHNV and YYDKDF (reference sequence). This CDR3 has 17 amino acids. Here the CDR3 reads CATSRVIGIGSSQPQHF. DNA for the CDR3: TGTGCCACCAGCAGAGTAATAGGGATAGGGAGCAGTCAGCCCCAGCATTTT.

This chain joins TRBV15 and TRBJ1-6, with 8 bases matching TRBD1. There are 16 residues in the CDR3. Germline-derived CDR1 and CDR2 are LNHNV and YYDKDF (reference sequence). Trimming cost V 2 bases and J 8 bases; bases outside gene matches: 8. Here the CDR3 DNA reads TGTGCCACCAGCAGAACTACAGGGGGGCCACATTCACCCCTCCACTTT. Amino acid sequence: CATSRTTGGPHSPLHF.

The CDR3 is CASSRDRGRTEAFF. The CDR3 DNA sequence: TGTGCCAGCAGCAGGGACAGGGGGCGAACTGAAGCTTTCTTT. The rearrangement joins TRBV7-2 to TRBJ1-1; 12 nucleotides agree with TRBD1. V trimming: 5 bases; J trimming: 5 bases; junction bases outside the gene matches: 3. Germline V gene sequence: CDR1 SGHTA, CDR2 FQGNSA. The CDR3 runs to 14 residues. Based on the CDR3 plus reference TRBV7-2 and TRBJ1-1, the full variable domain is GAGVSQSPSNKVTEKGKDVELRCDPISGHTALYWYRQSLGQGLEFLIYFQGNSAPDKSGLPSDRFSAERTGGSVSTLTIQRTQQEDSAVYLCASSRDRGRTEAFFGQGTRLTVV.

This clone was seen a handful of times. The junction differs from germline at one of its ends, possibly a read error. V is TRBV7-7 and J is TRBJ2-5, with TRBD1 matching over 9 bases. Germline V gives CDR1 SSHAT, CDR2 FNYEAQ (reference sequence). The CDR3 totals 15 residues. As DNA, the CDR3 is TGTGCTAGCAGCCCCGGACAGGGGAGTTTTGAGACCCAGTACTTC. Protein product: CASSPGQGSFETQYF.

The chain employs TRBV5-6 and TRBJ1-5; no reliable D call. The CDR3 is 16 residues long. Germline CDR1 SGHDT, CDR2 YYEEEE. Trimming took 1 base from V and 0 from J, leaving 11 bases between them. The CDR3, as DNA: TGTGCCAGCAGCTTGCGAGGGCTTTATAGCAATCAGCCCCAGCATTTT. Translated, it gives CASSLRGLYSNQPQHF.

V and J are TRBV6-6 and TRBJ1-6; weak D call: TRBD1 (5 bases). This CDR3 region has 11 residues. Germline assignment: CDR1 MNHNY and CDR2 SVGAGI (reference sequence). CDR3 residues: CASAGDSPLHF. In DNA, the CDR3 is TGTGCTAGCGCGGGGGATTCACCCCTCCACTTT.

The rearrangement links TRBV5-1 to TRBJ1-2; possibly TRBD1 for D (6 bases). Germline CDR1 SGHRS, CDR2 YFSETQ. V lost 0 bases and J 5 bases, leaving 8 bases between the germline ends. The CDR3 has 13 amino acids. The CDR3 DNA reads as TGCGCCAGCAGCTTGGGTACAGGGTATGGCTACACCTTC. It encodes CASSLGTGYGYTF.

The chain couples TRBV5-4 to TRBJ2-7; tentative D call: TRBD2 (6 bases). This CDR3 is built from 12 residues. Germline CDR1 SGHNT, CDR2 YYREEE (reference sequence). The ends were cut back, 8 bases at V and 3 bases at J, with 12 bases in the middle. CDR3: CASGAEGYEQYF. CDR3 DNA: TGTGCCAGTGGGGCGGAGGGCTACGAGCAGTACTTC.

This clone is medium-sized by share. V gene TRBV5-4 combines with J gene TRBJ2-1; tentative D call: TRBD2 (7 bases). This CDR3 is 15 amino acids long. Trimming removed 0 bases from V and 7 bases from J, with 14 bases in between. Looked up from germline, CDR1 is SGHNT and CDR2 is YYREEE (reference sequence). The CDR3 region has the DNA TGTGCCAGCAGCTTGGAGAGGGGGGGCGGAAATGAGCAGTTCTTC. Encoded protein: CASSLERGGGNEQFF.

This chain joins TRBV18 and TRBJ1-2; D ambiguous. The CDR3 loop spans 12 amino acids. CDR1 and CDR2 from the germline V gene are KGHSH and LQKENI. Trimming removed 6 bases from V and 8 bases from J, with 13 bases in between. Written as DNA, the CDR3 is TGTGCCAGCTCCCACGACCCGGAGGGCTACACCTTC. Its translation: CASSHDPEGYTF.

This chain connects TRBV5-8 to TRBJ1-5; 7 bases are shared with TRBD1. Germline-derived CDR1 and CDR2 are SGHTS and YDEGEE. V lost 1 base to trimming and J lost 4 bases; unmatched junction nucleotides: 5. This CDR3 region has 15 residues. The CDR3 loop reads CASSLYRGANQPQHF. The CDR3 region has the DNA TGTGCCAGCAGCTTGTACAGGGGTGCAAATCAGCCCCAGCATTTT.

The chain joins TRBV27 to TRBJ2-7; 7 nucleotides match TRBD1. Losses at the gene ends were 6 bases for V and 6 bases for J; bases not matched to a gene: 11. CDR1 and CDR2 (germline): MNHEY, SMNVEV (reference sequence). The CDR3 runs 14 residues. CDR3 DNA: TGTGCCAGCAGCCACCGACAGGGTGGTGCCGAGCAGTACTTC. Translating gives CASSHRQGGAEQYF.

The gene calls are TRBV4-2 and TRBJ1-2; the match to TRBD1 covers 8 bases. There are 15 residues in the CDR3. With V trimmed by 0 bases and J by 8 bases, 8 bases remained unmatched. Germline lookup yields CDR1 LGHNA and CDR2 YNFKEQ. Written as DNA, the CDR3 is TGTGCCAGCAGCCAAGATTACGGACAGGGAAGGGGCTACACCTTC. It translates to CASSQDYGQGRGYTF.